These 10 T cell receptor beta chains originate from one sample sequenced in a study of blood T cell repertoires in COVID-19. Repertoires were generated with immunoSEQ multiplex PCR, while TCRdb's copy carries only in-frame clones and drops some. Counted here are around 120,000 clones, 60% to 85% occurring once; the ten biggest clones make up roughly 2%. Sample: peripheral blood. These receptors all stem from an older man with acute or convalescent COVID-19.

The CDR3 DNA reads TGCGCCAGCAGCGGGACGGGACAGGGGATAGAAGAGACCCAGTACTTC. Amino acid sequence: CASSGTGQGIEETQYF. The chain has TRBV5-1 and TRBJ2-5, with TRBD1 matching 10 bases. Unmatched junction bases numbered 9, after V lost 4 bases and J lost 3 bases. Germline V gene data show CDR1 as SGHRS and CDR2 as YFSETQ. CDR3 length: 16 amino acids.

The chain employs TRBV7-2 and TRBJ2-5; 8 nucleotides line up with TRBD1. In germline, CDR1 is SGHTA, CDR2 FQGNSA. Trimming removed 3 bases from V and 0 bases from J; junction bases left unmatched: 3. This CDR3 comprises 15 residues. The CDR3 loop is CASSFRDRYQETQYF. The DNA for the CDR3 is TGTGCCAGCAGCTTCCGGGACAGGTACCAAGAGACCCAGTACTTC.

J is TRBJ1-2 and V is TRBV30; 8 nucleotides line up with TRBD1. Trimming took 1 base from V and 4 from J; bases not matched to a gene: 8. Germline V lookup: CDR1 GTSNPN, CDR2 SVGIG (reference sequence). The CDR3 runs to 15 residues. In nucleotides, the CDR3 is TGTGCCTGGAGTGCAGACGTCGACAGGGGCTATGGCTACACCTTC. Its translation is CAWSADVDRGYGYTF.

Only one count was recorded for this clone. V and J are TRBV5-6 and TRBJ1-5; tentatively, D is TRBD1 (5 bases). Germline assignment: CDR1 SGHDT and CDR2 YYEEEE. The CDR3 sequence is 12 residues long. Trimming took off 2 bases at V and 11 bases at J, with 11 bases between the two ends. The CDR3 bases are TGTGCCAGCAGCTTAAGGTGGGGGGCCCAGCATTTT. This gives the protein CASSLRWGAQHF.

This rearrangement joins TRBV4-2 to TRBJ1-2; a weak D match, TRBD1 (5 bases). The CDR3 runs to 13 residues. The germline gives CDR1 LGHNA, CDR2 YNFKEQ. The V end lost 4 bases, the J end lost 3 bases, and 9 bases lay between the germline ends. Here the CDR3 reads CASSRKQDYGYTF. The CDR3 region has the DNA TGTGCCAGCAGCCGAAAACAGGACTATGGCTACACCTTC.

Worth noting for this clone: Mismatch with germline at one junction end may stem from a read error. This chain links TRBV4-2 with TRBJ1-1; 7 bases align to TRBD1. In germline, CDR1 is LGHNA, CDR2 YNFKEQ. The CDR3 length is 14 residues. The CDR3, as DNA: TGTGCCAGCAGCCATGACAGGGTGAAAACTGAAGCTTTCTTT. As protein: CASSHDRVKTEAFF.

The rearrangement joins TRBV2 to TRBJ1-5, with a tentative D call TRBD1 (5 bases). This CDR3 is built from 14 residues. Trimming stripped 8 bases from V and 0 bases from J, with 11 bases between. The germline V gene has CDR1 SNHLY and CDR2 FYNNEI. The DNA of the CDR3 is TGTGCCAGCGCACGACAGACTAGCAATCAGCCCCAGCATTTT. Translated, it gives CASARQTSNQPQHF. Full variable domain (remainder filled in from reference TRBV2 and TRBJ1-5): EPEVTQTPSHQVTQMGQEVILRCVPISNHLYFYWYRQILGQKVEFLVSFYNNEISEKSEIFDDQFSVERPDGSNFTLKIRSTKLEDSAMYFCASARQTSNQPQHFGDGTRLSIL.

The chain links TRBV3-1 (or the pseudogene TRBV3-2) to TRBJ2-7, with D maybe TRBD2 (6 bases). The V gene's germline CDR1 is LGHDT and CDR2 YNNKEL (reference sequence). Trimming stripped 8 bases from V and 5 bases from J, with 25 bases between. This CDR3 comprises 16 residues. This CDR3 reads CASRPGGAGPPHEQYF. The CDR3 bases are TGTGCCAGCCGCCCGGGCGGGGCGGGGCCGCCCCACGAGCAGTACTTC.

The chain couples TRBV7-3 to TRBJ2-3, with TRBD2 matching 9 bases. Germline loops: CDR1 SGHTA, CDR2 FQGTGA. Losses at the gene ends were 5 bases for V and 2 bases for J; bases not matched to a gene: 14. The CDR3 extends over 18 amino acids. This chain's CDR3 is CASSPRGLAGNLTDTQYF. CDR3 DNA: TGTGCCAGCAGCCCCAGAGGTCTAGCGGGGAACCTCACAGATACGCAGTATTTT.

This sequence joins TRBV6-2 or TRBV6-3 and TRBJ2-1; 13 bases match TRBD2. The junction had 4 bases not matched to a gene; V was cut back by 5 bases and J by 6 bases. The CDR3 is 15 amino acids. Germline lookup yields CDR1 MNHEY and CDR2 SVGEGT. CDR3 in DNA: TGTGCCAGCAGTCCGACTAGCGGGGGGACCAATGAGCAGTTCTTC. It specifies CASSPTSGGTNEQFF.